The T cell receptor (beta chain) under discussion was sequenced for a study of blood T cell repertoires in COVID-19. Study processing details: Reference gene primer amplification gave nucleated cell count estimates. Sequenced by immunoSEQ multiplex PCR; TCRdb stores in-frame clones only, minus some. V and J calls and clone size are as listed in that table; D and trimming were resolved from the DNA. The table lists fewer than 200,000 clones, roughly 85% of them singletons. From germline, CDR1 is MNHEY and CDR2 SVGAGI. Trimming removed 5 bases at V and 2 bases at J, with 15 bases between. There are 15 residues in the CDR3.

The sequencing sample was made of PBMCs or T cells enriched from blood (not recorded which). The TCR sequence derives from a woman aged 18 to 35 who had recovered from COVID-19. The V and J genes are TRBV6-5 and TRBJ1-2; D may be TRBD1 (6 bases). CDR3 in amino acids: CASSRLLDSNYGYTF. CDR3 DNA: TGTGCCAGCAGTCGTCTTCTGGACAGCAACTATGGCTACACCTTC.